A few counts support the clone carrying this T cell receptor beta chain. Primers for the PCR totalled 60 Vbeta and 13 Jbeta. TCRdb's table, derived via immunoSEQ multiplex PCR, lists solely in-frame clones and lacks some. Of about 150,000 clones in the sample, roughly 76% were seen once. The data stem from a study of cytomegalovirus exposure and HLA in healthy donors. Whole-study context: The Caucasian-associated ancestry cluster held 65% to 90% of 300 to 450 genotyped donors.

The CDR3 covers 12 residues. Germline lookup yields CDR1 LNHDA and CDR2 SQIVND (reference sequence). Trimming cost V 1 base and J 7 bases, with 7 bases left between them. The sequenced material came from PBMCs. The rearrangement links TRBV19 to TRBJ1-2, with D hard to call. This sequence originates from a male donor in good health and CMV-seronegative. The CDR3 region is CASSIVGGGYTF. CDR3 in DNA: TGTGCCAGTAGTATAGTAGGCGGTGGCTACACCTTC.